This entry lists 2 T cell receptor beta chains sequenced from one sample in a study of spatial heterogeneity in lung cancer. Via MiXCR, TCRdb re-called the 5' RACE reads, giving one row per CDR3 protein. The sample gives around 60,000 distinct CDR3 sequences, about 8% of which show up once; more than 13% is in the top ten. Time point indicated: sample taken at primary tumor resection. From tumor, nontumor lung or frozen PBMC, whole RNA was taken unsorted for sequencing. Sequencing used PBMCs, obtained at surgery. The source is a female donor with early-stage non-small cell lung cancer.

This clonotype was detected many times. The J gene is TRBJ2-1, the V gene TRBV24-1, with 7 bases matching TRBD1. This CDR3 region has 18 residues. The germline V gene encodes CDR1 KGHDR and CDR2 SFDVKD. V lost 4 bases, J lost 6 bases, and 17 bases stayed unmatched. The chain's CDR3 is CATSDPSSEGARGNEQFF. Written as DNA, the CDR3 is TGTGCCACCAGTGACCCCTCCTCCGAGGGGGCTCGGGGCAATGAGCAGTTCTTC.

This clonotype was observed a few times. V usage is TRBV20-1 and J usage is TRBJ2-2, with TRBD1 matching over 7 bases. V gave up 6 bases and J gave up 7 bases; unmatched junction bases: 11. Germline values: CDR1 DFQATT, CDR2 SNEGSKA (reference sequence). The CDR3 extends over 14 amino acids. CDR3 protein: CSALITGADGELFF. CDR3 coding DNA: TGCAGTGCATTAATAACAGGGGCGGACGGGGAGCTGTTTTTT.